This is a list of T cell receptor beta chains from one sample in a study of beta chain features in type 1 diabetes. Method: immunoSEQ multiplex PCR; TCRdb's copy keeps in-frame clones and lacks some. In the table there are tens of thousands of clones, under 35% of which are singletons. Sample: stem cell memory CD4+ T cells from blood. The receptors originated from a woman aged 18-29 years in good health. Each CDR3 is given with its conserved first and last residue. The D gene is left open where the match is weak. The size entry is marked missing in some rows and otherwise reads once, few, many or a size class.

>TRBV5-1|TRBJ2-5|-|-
CASSPGGTDQETQYF
TGCGCCAGCAGCCCTGGCGGGACAGACCAAGAGACCCAGTACTTC
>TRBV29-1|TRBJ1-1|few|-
CSVCKQPNTEAFF
TGCAGCGTTTGCAAACAGCCGAACACTGAAGCTTTCTTT
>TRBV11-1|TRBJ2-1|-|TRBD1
CASSRDRGSYSYNEQFF
TGTGCCAGCAGCAGGGACAGGGGGTCTTATTCCTACAATGAGCAGTTCTTC
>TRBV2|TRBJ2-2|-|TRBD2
CASSKGTSGHNTGELFF
TGTGCCAGCAGTAAAGGGACTAGCGGCCATAACACCGGGGAGCTGTTTTTT
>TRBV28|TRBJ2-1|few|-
CASSALGLTAGEQFF
TGTGCCAGCAGTGCCCTGGGACTTACGGCCGGGGAGCAGTTCTTC
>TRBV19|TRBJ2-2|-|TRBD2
CATQGTSGSRSTGELFF
TGTGCCACTCAAGGGACTAGCGGGAGTCGGAGCACCGGGGAGCTGTTTTTT
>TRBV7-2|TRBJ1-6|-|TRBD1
CASSPRQGKNSPLHF
TGTGCCAGCAGCCCGAGACAGGGGAAGAATTCACCCCTCCACTTT
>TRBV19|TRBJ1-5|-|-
CASGPGEPHSNQPQHF
TGTGCCAGTGGACCAGGGGAACCTCATAGCAATCAGCCCCAGCATTTT
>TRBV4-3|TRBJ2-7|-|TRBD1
CASSYGGQASYEQYF
TGCGCCAGCAGTTATGGGGGACAGGCCTCCTACGAGCAGTACTTC
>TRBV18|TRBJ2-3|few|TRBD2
CASSPDTSGGPGGDTQYF
TGTGCCAGCTCACCCGATACTAGCGGGGGTCCCGGAGGAGATACGCAGTATTTT
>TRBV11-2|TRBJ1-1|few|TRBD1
CGTGTGLNTEAFF
TGTGGAACCGGGACAGGGTTGAACACTGAAGCTTTCTTT
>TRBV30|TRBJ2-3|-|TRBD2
CAWSGVGLAGGGDTQYF
TGTGCCTGGAGTGGGGTCGGACTAGCGGGGGGGGGAGATACGCAGTATTTT
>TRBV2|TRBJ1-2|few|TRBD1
CASSGTGGYYGYTF
TGTGCCAGCAGCGGGACAGGGGGTTACTATGGCTACACCTTC
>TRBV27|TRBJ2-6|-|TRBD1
CASSLGQGTGANVLTF
TGTGCCAGCAGTTTAGGACAGGGGACTGGGGCCAACGTCCTGACTTTC
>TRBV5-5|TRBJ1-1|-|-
CASSPLGVENTEAFF
TGTGCCAGCAGCCCTCTAGGAGTGGAGAACACTGAAGCTTTCTTT
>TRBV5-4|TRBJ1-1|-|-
CASSLSLDTEAFF
TGTGCCAGCAGCTTGTCTTTAGACACTGAAGCTTTCTTT
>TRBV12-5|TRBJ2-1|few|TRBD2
CASGWASGVDEQFF
TGTGCTAGTGGTTGGGCTAGCGGGGTAGATGAGCAGTTCTTC
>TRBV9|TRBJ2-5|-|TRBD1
CASSPRGGPQETQYF
TGTGCCAGCAGCCCCAGAGGGGGCCCCCAAGAGACCCAGTACTTC
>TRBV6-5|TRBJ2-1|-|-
CASSSLRATGNEQFF
TGTGCCAGCAGTTCTTTGAGGGCGACAGGCAATGAGCAGTTCTTC
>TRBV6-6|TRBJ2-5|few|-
CASTKRTTQETQYF
TGTGCCAGCACCAAAAGGACAACCCAAGAGACCCAGTACTTC
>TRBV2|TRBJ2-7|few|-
CASRVSGASSYEQYF
TGTGCCAGCAGGGTTAGTGGGGCAAGCTCCTACGAGCAGTACTTC
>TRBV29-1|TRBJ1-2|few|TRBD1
CSVVVAGGYGYTF
TGCAGCGTTGTGGTTGCAGGGGGCTATGGCTACACCTTC
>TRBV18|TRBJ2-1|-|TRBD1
CASSPTDRGNEQFF
TGTGCCAGCTCCCCTACGGACAGGGGCAATGAGCAGTTCTTC
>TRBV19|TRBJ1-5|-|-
CASSTRDTSNQPQHF
TGTGCCAGTAGTACACGGGACACTAGCAATCAGCCCCAGCATTTT
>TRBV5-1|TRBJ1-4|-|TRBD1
CASGETGDGEKLFF
TGCGCCAGCGGGGAGACAGGGGATGGCGAAAAACTGTTTTTT
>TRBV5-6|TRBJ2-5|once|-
CASSLEPGVETQYF
TGTGCCAGCAGCTTGGAACCGGGTGTGGAGACCCAGTACTTC
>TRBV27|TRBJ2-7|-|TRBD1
CASSFSLAGGTYEQYF
TGTGCCAGCAGTTTCTCACTGGCAGGGGGCACCTACGAGCAGTACTTC
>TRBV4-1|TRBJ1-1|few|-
CASSRRGTVNTEAFF
TGCGCCAGCAGCCGGAGGGGAACGGTGAACACTGAAGCTTTCTTT
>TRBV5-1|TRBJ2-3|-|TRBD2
CASSKISGLLTDTQYF
TGCGCCAGCAGCAAGATTAGCGGGCTATTAACAGATACGCAGTATTTT
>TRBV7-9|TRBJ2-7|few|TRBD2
CASSLSSGSVTYEQYF
TGTGCCAGCAGCTTATCAAGCGGGAGCGTAACCTACGAGCAGTACTTC
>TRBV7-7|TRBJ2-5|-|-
CASSTGDFQETQYF
TGTGCTAGCAGCACGGGGGACTTTCAAGAGACCCAGTACTTC
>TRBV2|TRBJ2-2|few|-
CASSSENTGELFF
TGTGCCAGCAGTAGCGAGAACACCGGGGAGCTGTTTTTT
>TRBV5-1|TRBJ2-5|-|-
CASSLVSEETQYF
TGCGCCAGCAGCTTGGTGTCAGAAGAGACCCAGTACTTC
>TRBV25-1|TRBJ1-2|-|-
CASSDSLGDYGYTF
TGTGCCAGCAGTGACTCTCTAGGGGACTATGGCTACACCTTC
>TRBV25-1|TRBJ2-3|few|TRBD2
CASTSGRADTQYF
TGTGCCAGCACTAGCGGGAGGGCAGATACGCAGTATTTT
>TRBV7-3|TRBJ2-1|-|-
CASSSQHAGNNEQFF
TGTGCCAGCAGCTCCCAACACGCAGGGAACAATGAGCAGTTCTTC
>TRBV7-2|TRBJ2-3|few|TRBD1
CASSPGGADTQYF
TGTGCCAGCAGTCCAGGGGGCGCAGATACGCAGTATTTT
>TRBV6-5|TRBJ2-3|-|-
CASSYSAADTQYF
TGTGCCAGCAGTTACTCGGCTGCAGATACGCAGTATTTT
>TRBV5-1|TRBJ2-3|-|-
CASSLDQGWTDTQYF
TGCGCCAGCAGCTTGGACCAGGGGTGGACAGATACGCAGTATTTT
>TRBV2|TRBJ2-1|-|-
CASSRVSYNEQFF
TGTGCCAGCTCCAGGGTGTCCTACAATGAGCAGTTCTTC
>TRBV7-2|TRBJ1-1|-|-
CASSQGVEFEAFF
TGTGCCAGCAGCCAAGGGGTGGAATTTGAAGCTTTCTTT
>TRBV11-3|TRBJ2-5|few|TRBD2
CASSLAGGPSGETQYF
TGTGCCAGCAGCTTAGCGGGAGGGCCCAGCGGGGAGACCCAGTACTTC
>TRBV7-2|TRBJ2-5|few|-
CASSQTSVQETQYF
TGTGCCAGCAGCCAGACATCGGTCCAAGAGACCCAGTACTTC
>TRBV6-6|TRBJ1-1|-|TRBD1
CASRRQGLTEAFF
TGTGCCAGCAGAAGACAGGGCCTCACTGAAGCTTTCTTT
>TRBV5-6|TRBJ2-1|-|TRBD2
CASSLVGSSGREQFF
TGTGCCAGCAGCTTGGTTGGCTCGAGCGGGAGGGAGCAGTTCTTC
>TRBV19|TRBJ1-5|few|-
CASKEDRGPVRSQHF
TGTGCCAGTAAGGAGGACAGAGGCCCCGTGCGGTCCCAGCATTTT
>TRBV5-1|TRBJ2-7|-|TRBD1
CASSNRDSSYEQYF
TGCGCCAGCAGCAACCGGGACAGCTCCTACGAGCAGTACTTC
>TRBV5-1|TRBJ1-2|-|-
CASSLVLRGVGYGYTF
TGCGCCAGCAGCTTGGTTTTACGGGGGGTCGGCTATGGCTACACCTTC
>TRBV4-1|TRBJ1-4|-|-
CASSLNSGVQEKLFF
TGCGCCAGCAGCCTCAATTCAGGGGTACAAGAAAAACTGTTTTTT
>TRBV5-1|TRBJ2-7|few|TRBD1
CASSPTPGQGAHEQYF
TGCGCCAGCAGCCCCACCCCGGGACAGGGGGCACACGAGCAGTACTTC
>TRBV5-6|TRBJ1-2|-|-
CASSLTNRVDGYTF
TGTGCCAGCAGCTTGACCAACAGGGTGGATGGCTACACCTTC
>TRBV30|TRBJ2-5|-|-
CAWSPGNQETQYF
TGTGCCTGGAGCCCCGGGAACCAAGAGACCCAGTACTTC
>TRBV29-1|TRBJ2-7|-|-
CSPRWRGPRYEQYF
TGCAGCCCACGCTGGCGGGGGCCTCGTTACGAGCAGTACTTC
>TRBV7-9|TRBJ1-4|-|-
CASSLEALRGGPKKLFF
TGTGCCAGCAGCTTAGAGGCCCTAAGGGGGGGCCCAAAAAAACTGTTTTTT
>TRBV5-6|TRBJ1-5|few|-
CASSLLRGTSNQPQHF
TGTGCCAGCAGCTTGCTTCGGGGGACGAGCAATCAGCCCCAGCATTTT
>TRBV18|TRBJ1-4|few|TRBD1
CASSPWTGINEKLFF
TGTGCCAGCTCACCTTGGACAGGGATTAATGAAAAACTGTTTTTT
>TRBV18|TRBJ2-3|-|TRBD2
CASSSGTSGTDTQYF
TGTGCCAGCTCATCCGGGACTAGCGGCACAGATACGCAGTATTTT